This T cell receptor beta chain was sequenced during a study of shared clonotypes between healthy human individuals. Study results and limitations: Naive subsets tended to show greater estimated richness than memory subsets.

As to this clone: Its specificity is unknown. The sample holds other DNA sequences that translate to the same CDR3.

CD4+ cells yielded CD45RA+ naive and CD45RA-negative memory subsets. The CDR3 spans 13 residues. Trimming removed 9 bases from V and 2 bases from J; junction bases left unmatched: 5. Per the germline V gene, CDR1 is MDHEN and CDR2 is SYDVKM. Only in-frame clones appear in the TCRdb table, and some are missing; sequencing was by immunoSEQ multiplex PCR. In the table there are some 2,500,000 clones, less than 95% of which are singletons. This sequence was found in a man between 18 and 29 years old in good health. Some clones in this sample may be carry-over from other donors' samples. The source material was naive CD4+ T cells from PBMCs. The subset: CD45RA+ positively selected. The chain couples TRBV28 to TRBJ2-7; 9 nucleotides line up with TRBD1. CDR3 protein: CASRTGAAYEQYF. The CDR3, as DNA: TGTGCCAGTAGGACAGGGGCTGCCTACGAGCAGTACTTC. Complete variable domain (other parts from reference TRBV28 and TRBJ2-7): DVKVTQSSRYLVKRTGEKVFLECVQDMDHENMFWYRQDPGLGLRLIYFSYDVKMKEKGDIPEGYSVSREKKERFSLILESASTNQTSMYLCASRTGAAYEQYFGPGTRLTVT.